This T cell receptor (beta chain) was identified in a study of T cell repertoires in cytomegalovirus infection. Study observations and caveats: Cumulative frequency (of public TCR beta family members) identified carriers of CMV plus the relevant HLA. Dominant in the ex vivo response were TCR beta clonotypes restricted by HLA-C and specific for CMV.

This clonotype came up many times. Its specificity is not known. A single record per CDR3 protein comes from TCRdb applying MiXCR to the reads. The profile shows about 180,000 distinct CDR3 sequences, roughly 14% of them singletons. CDR3 size: 18 residues. Trimming took 0 bases from V and 0 from J, leaving 14 bases between them. Germline V CDR1 and CDR2: ENHRY, SYGVKD. Material for sequencing was PBMCs. The chain links TRBV10-3 to TRBJ2-2; D unresolved. This receptor was taken from a human donor in good health (CMV status not recorded). Some clones in this sample may be carry-over from other donors' samples. CDR3 sequence reads: CAISESGNPVTNTGELFF. In DNA, the CDR3 is TGTGCCATCAGTGAGTCGGGGAACCCCGTAACGAACACCGGGGAGCTGTTTTTT.